This TCR beta chain emerged from a study of blood T cell repertoires in COVID-19. Under the authors' procedure: Amplified reference gene primers provided the basis for estimating nucleated cell counts. Profiled with immunoSEQ multiplex PCR; TCRdb holds only in-frame clones, not every one. V, J and clone size derive from that table, while D and trimming were established from the DNA sequence. The sample contains about 260,000 clones, approximately 89% of which appear only once. V was cut by 3 bases and J by 3 bases, with 3 bases left in between. CDR3 length: 12 amino acids. The germline gives CDR1 KGHSH, CDR2 LQKENI.

The chain recombines TRBV18 with TRBJ2-1; unclear D gene. The sample taken for sequencing was peripheral blood. The source of this sequence is a man in his forties or fifties who had recovered from COVID-19. The CDR3 is CASSPLYNEQFF. The CDR3 DNA sequence: TGTGCCAGCTCACCTCTCTACAATGAGCAGTTCTTC.